The clone carrying this T cell receptor (beta chain) was counted ten times or more. What it recognizes is unknown. Libraries from sorted cells each used about a million CD4+ or CD8+ T cells. cDNA was made by 5'RACE with 10-nucleotide random UMIs. TCRdb reprocessed the 5' RACE reads with MiXCR, giving one entry per CDR3 protein. The sample carries around 20,000 distinct CDR3 sequences, approximately 15% recorded once. The record originates from a study of neurological immune-mediated disorders. Study-wide results and caveats: The absence of any CDR3 amino acid sequence shared by expanded clones across subjects suggests that repertoires were private in all groups. The greatest TCR clonal expansion appeared in HTLV-1-associated myelopathy and the smallest, falling below healthy controls, in multiple sclerosis.

V lost 1 base and J 0 bases, leaving 9 bases between the germline ends. The germline gives CDR1 SGHTA, CDR2 FQGNSA. The CDR3 totals 15 residues. Specimen: CD4+ T cells from blood. The TCR originated in a woman in her fifties or sixties with HTLV-1-associated myelopathy (HAM/TSP). The chain links TRBV7-2 to TRBJ1-1; D gene uncertain. The chain's CDR3 is CASSLVLSLNTEAFF. The CDR3 DNA reads TGTGCCAGCAGCTTAGTCCTCAGTCTGAACACTGAAGCTTTCTTT.